The clone carrying this TCR beta chain was counted at least ten times. Its antigen remains unknown. Mouse gene names and germline throughout. It was cDNA, reverse transcribed from extracted RNA, that served as the sequencing template. The assay was immunoSEQ multiplex PCR, and TCRdb's table has in-frame clones only and misses some. The sample includes 2,500 to 3,000 clones, none of them occurring once. This entry comes from a study of CD8+ T cells in alopecia areata. Study-level background: Female C3H/HeJ mice aged 7-10 weeks were given skin from C3H/HeJ graft donors, about 6-13 months old, that had spontaneous alopecia.

Findings of the study overall: Lesional scalp displayed greater clonality than normal scalp, most notably in alopecia totalis/universalis.

Sequencing input: lesional skin. The sequence derives from a C3H/HeJ mouse with alopecia areata. For the strain, the MHC haplotype given is H2-k.

The CDR3 is CASGDGGGVYAEQFF. CDR3 DNA (partial): TGTGCCAGCGGTGATGGGGGGGGCGTCTATGCT. The chain uses TRBV13-2 and TRBJ2-1, with 8 bases identical to TRBD2. The read terminates 4 residues ahead of where the CDR3 ends, so the germline J gene completes it. The germline CDR1 and CDR2 sequences are NNHNN and SYGAGS (reference sequence). After removal of 0 bases from V and 3 bases from J, the junction contained 2 bases not matched to a gene. The CDR3 has 15 residues.